This T cell receptor beta chain stems from a study of human thymus T cells. Corrective heart surgery yielded resections, and these provided the thymus tissue. Repertoires were generated with immunoSEQ multiplex PCR, while TCRdb's copy carries only in-frame clones and drops some. The sample comprises some 130,000 clones, around 96% of which are singletons, and less than 0.03% rests with the top ten. Germline CDR1 is SGHTA and CDR2 is FQGNSA. The CDR3 is 14 amino acids. V lost 5 bases, J lost 8 bases, and 16 bases lay in between. The receptor comes from a boy less than two years old with a congenital heart defect but otherwise immunologically healthy. The J gene is TRBJ2-4, the V gene TRBV7-2, with D possibly TRBD1 on 5 matching bases. The sample comprised thymus tissue. The CDR3 reads CASSTGQRRYIQYF. The CDR3 DNA reads as TGTGCCAGCAGCACAGGACAACGAAGATACATTCAGTACTTC.